This record looks at one T cell receptor beta chain sequence and its context. Assay used: immunoSEQ multiplex PCR; TCRdb lists only in-frame clones, some missing. The sample holds 110,000 or so clones; approximately 88% are singletons and the top ten take around 6%. This sample stems from a study of T cell responses to AZD1222 COVID-19 vaccine. The CDR3 has 12 residues. CDR1 KGHSH and CDR2 LQKENI come from the germline V gene. Between the trimmed V and J ends, which lost 3 bases and 5 bases, there was a span of 5 bases. This sequence was found in an adult who received the AZD1222 COVID-19 vaccine. Sequences were derived from peripheral blood, sampled 28 days after the second AZD1222 dose. V gene TRBV18 combines with J gene TRBJ2-1; no firm D call. The CDR3 loop reads CASSPIDNEQFF. CDR3 sequence (DNA): TGTGCCAGCTCACCGATAGACAATGAGCAGTTCTTC.